This TCR beta chain emerged from a study of Ad26.COV2.S vaccination and SARS-CoV-2 variants. Study overall: Doses of Ad26.COV2.S were injected into muscle once or twice, 56 days apart.

The CDR3 length is 12 residues. Trimming removed 5 bases from V and 7 bases from J, with 11 bases in between. Germline V CDR1 and CDR2: SGHDN, FVKESK. This clone showed up just once. What it recognizes is unknown. Measured with immunoSEQ multiplex PCR; TCRdb has only the in-frame clones, and not every one. The sample holds about half a million clones, roughly nine tenths seen once. Treatment meaning: roughly 18 received Ad26.COV2.S at low or high dose, single or two shots; several received placebo; per-sample allocation not given. Sampling took place 63 days after the first vaccine or placebo injection. Study-level results: In vaccinated individuals, spike-specific CD8+ and CD4+ T cell responses reportedly displayed substantial breadth.

The chain combines TRBV14 with TRBJ1-1; D is undetermined. Sequenced here: peripheral blood, sampled in a trial of Ad26.COV2.S vaccine versus placebo. The receptor's source is a person aged 18-65 years who received the Ad26.COV2.S COVID-19 vaccine or a placebo. CDR3 loop: CASSGRIHEAFF. The DNA for the CDR3 is TGTGCCAGCAGCGGGAGAATCCATGAAGCTTTCTTT.